This T cell receptor (beta chain) was profiled in a study of blood T cell repertoires in COVID-19. For the study at large: The samples span acute and convalescent COVID-19 from the United States, Italy and Spain.

Per the germline V gene, CDR1 is SGHRS and CDR2 is YFSETQ. The CDR3 totals 11 residues. V was clipped by 4 bases and J by 2 bases, with 3 bases between them. In the original processing: Scientists estimated how many nucleated cells there were by amplifying reference gene primers. Data came from immunoSEQ multiplex PCR; TCRdb stores just in-frame clones and leaves some out. V and J calls and clone size are given by that table; D and trimming were obtained from the DNA. This sample yields under 80,000 clones, of which about 89% are seen a single time; over 11% belongs to the top ten. The TCR comes from a man aged 70 or older with active or convalescent COVID-19. Material for sequencing was peripheral blood. V is TRBV5-1 and J is TRBJ2-5, with D unclear. The CDR3 DNA reads TGCGCCAGCAGCACACAAGAGACCCAGTACTTC. It encodes CASSTQETQYF.